This is a list of T cell receptor beta chains from one sample in a study of CD8+ T cells in alopecia areata. The table came from immunoSEQ multiplex PCR; TCRdb's copy has only in-frame clones and leaves some out. This sample has approximately 180,000 clones, with approximately 59% found just once. The specimen was CD4+ T cells sorted from blood, collected at week 0. Every receptor here comes from a human donor with alopecia areata. Both conserved end residues are part of each CDR3. D genes are given only for firm matches. Clone size appears in some rows only: once, few, many, or a class for an expanded clone.

j_gene | abundance | d_gene | v_gene | CDR3aa | CDR3nt
TRBJ2-7 | NA | NA | TRBV30 | CAWSVSGPYEQYF | TGTGCCTGGAGTGTATCGGGGCCCTACGAGCAGTACTTC
TRBJ2-7 | NA | TRBD1 | TRBV6-5 | CASSELDRGYEQYF | TGTGCCAGCAGTGAATTGGACAGGGGTTACGAGCAGTACTTC
TRBJ1-2 | NA | NA | TRBV15 | CATSRVGGIDGYTF | TGTGCCACCAGCAGAGTTGGGGGAATTGATGGCTACACCTTC
TRBJ1-2 | NA | NA | TRBV30 | CAWSVATVVGLGGYTF | TGTGCCTGGAGTGTAGCGACTGTCGTAGGATTGGGTGGCTACACCTTC
TRBJ2-3 | NA | TRBD2 | TRBV30 | CAWSTHSGGPRDTQYF | TGTGCCTGGAGTACTCATAGCGGGGGGCCAAGAGATACGCAGTATTTT
TRBJ1-6 | NA | NA | TRBV30 | CAWSQGLAGSPLHF | TGTGCCTGGAGCCAGGGCTTAGCGGGATCACCCCTCCACTTT
TRBJ2-1 | NA | TRBD1 | TRBV15 | CATSKRQGGSYNEQFF | TGTGCCACCAGCAAACGACAGGGGGGGTCCTACAATGAGCAGTTCTTC
TRBJ2-3 | few | NA | TRBV19 | CASTLRQGGSTQYF | TGTGCCAGTACCCTAAGGCAGGGGGGCTCTACGCAGTATTTT
TRBJ2-5 | NA | NA | TRBV7-8 | CASSPPSGGETQYF | TGTGCCAGCAGCCCGCCCAGCGGCGGGGAGACCCAGTACTTC
TRBJ2-3 | NA | TRBD2 | TRBV11-2 | CASSPSGGASTQYF | TGTGCCAGCAGCCCGAGCGGGGGGGCCAGTACGCAGTATTTT
TRBJ1-5 | few | NA | TRBV4-1 | CASSQDRQADQPQHF | TGCGCCAGCAGCCAAGATCGGCAGGCTGATCAGCCCCAGCATTTT
TRBJ2-7 | NA | NA | TRBV18 | CASSPGQSYEQYF | TGTGCCAGCTCACCCGGGCAGTCCTACGAGCAGTACTTC
TRBJ1-2 | NA | TRBD1 | TRBV29-1 | CSAQGMEGADYGYTF | TGCAGCGCACAAGGAATGGAGGGGGCGGACTATGGCTACACCTTC
TRBJ1-4 | many | NA | TRBV6-6 | CASSSSTGGNEKLFF | TGTGCCAGCAGTTCCTCGACAGGAGGGAATGAAAAACTGTTTTTT
TRBJ2-7 | few | TRBD1 | TRBV28 | CASNSGQGLYEQYF | TGTGCCAGCAATTCGGGACAGGGGTTGTACGAGCAGTACTTC
TRBJ2-2 | few | TRBD1 | TRBV28 | CASSEGDRANTGELFF | TGTGCCAGCAGCGAAGGGGACAGGGCGAACACCGGGGAGCTGTTTTTT
TRBJ2-7 | few | TRBD1 | TRBV5-1 | CASTNTGGLEQYF | TGCGCCAGCACCAACACAGGGGGCCTCGAGCAGTACTTC
TRBJ1-2 | NA | NA | TRBV2 | CASTRNYGYTF | TGTGCCAGCACTAGGAACTATGGCTACACCTTC
TRBJ2-5 | NA | TRBD2 | TRBV29-1 | CSVHSGGEGETQYF | TGCAGCGTTCACAGCGGGGGAGAAGGGGAGACCCAGTACTTC
TRBJ1-2 | NA | NA | TRBV20-1 | CSGGTQYGYTF | TGCAGTGGGGGGACACAGTATGGCTACACCTTC
TRBJ2-7 | NA | TRBD1 | TRBV6-5 | CASTALGQGSYEQYF | TGTGCCAGCACCGCCTTGGGACAGGGGAGCTACGAGCAGTACTTC
TRBJ1-1 | NA | NA | TRBV14 | CASSQDPGILTEAFF | TGTGCCAGCAGCCAAGATCCGGGGATTTTGACTGAAGCTTTCTTT
TRBJ2-5 | NA | NA | TRBV25-1 | CASSRQGLETQYF | TGTGCCAGCAGTCGACAGGGACTCGAGACCCAGTACTTC
TRBJ1-3 | NA | NA | TRBV2 | CASGAISGNTIYF | TGTGCCAGCGGGGCCATCTCTGGAAACACCATATATTTT
TRBJ2-1 | NA | TRBD1 | TRBV5-6 | CASSSIRGDREQFF | TGTGCCAGCAGCTCAATCAGGGGGGACAGGGAGCAGTTCTTC
TRBJ1-2 | NA | NA | TRBV15 | CATSRDRDGGYTF | TGTGCCACCAGCAGAGATAGGGACGGGGGCTACACCTTC
TRBJ2-7 | NA | NA | TRBV7-8 | CASSLAAYRHREQYF | TGTGCCAGCAGCTTAGCGGCCTACAGGCACCGCGAGCAGTACTTC
TRBJ1-5 | NA | NA | TRBV12-5 | CASGLWSGMGNQPQHF | TGTGCTAGTGGTTTGTGGTCGGGAATGGGCAATCAGCCCCAGCATTTT
TRBJ2-5 | few | NA | TRBV5-1 | CASSFGGIKETQYF | TGCGCCAGCAGCTTCGGCGGAATAAAAGAGACCCAGTACTTC